This T cell receptor (beta chain) was identified in a study of blood T cell repertoires in COVID-19 (TCRdb year 2020). For the study in its entirety: Samples from collaborators originated in the United States, Italy and Spain and spanned both the acute and convalescent phases of COVID-19. The prospective study material was composed of cDNA or gDNA derived from T cells, B-cell-depleted T cells, or PBMCs. Deeply sampled blood TCRbeta repertoires from subjects exposed to, actively infected with, or recovered from COVID-19 were included in the dataset. Samples were obtained from the ongoing ImmuneRACE study (first 160 participants) and from about 1,300 subjects provided by 6 global collaborators. The repertoires were released in a freely available public database intended as a resource for research on the immune response to SARS-CoV-2. A de-identified subject ID, COVID-19 status, age in years and sex were almost always included in the sample metadata. Where available, HLA class I and class II types were obtained from metadata supplied by the sample provider rather than from assay-based typing. What the authors observed across the whole study: How much clinical and demographic metadata was included differed by source and by participant, and the metadata was provided uncurated.

Each collaborating institution followed its own protocols to collect whole blood in K2EDTA tubes. For TCRbeta analysis, collaborators shipped samples in one of three forms: frozen whole blood, isolated PBMCs, or DNA extracted from either of those sample types. The immunoSEQ Assay, a bias-controlled multiplex PCR, was used to amplify TCRbeta CDR3 regions from genomic DNA. Under the source paper's analysis protocol: The number of nucleated cells in each sample was estimated from the amplification of reference gene primers within the assay. Sequence reads were collapsed and filtered to measure the absolute abundance of every unique TCRbeta CDR3 rearrangement. For each sample, productive Simpson clonality was calculated as the square root of Simpson's diversity index over productive rearrangements. In TCRdb, the immuneACCESS table is reduced to in-frame sequences with V and J assigned. These tables do not hold every clone; where another copy was compared, an unresolved V gene accounts for under half, and the others remain unexplained. The V and J calls and the clone size are those of that table, but D and trimming were determined from the DNA. Here the sample has 60,000 to 85,000 clones; around four fifths occur a single time. The top ten clonotypes cover approximately 35% of the sample.

Details on this clone: Its recognized antigen is unknown. No qualities accompany the bases; no much larger clone lies one base away.

The junction carries 17 bases between V and J, which are trimmed by 2 bases and 16 bases respectively. The CDR3 runs 13 residues from the cysteine to the phenylalanine. Of the read, only the CDR3 DNA is kept; its 39 bases are in frame from base 1. CDR1 is given as MDHEN and CDR2 as SYDVKM, both from the germline V gene. The source material was peripheral blood. The chain couples TRBV28 to TRBJ2-2; 7 matching bases give a weak D call of TRBD2. The clonotype was recovered from a man between 65 and 85 years old with acute or convalescent COVID-19. The bases read TGTGCCAGCAGTTTAAGGGGGGACGGGGGGCGGTTTTTT. The resulting protein is CASSLRGDGGRFF.